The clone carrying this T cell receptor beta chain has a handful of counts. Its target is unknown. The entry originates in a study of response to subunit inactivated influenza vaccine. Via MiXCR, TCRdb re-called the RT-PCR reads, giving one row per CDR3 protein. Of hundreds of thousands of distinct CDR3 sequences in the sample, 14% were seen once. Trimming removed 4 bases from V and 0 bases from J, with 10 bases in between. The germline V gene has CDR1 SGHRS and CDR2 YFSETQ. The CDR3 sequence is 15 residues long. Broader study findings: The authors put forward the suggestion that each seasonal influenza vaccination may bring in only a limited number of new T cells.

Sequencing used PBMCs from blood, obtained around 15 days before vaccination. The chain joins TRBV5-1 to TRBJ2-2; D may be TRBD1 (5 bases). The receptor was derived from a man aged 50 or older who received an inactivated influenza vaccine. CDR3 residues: CASSDQTANTGELFF. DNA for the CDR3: TGCGCCAGCAGCGACCAGACAGCGAACACCGGGGAGCTGTTTTTT.